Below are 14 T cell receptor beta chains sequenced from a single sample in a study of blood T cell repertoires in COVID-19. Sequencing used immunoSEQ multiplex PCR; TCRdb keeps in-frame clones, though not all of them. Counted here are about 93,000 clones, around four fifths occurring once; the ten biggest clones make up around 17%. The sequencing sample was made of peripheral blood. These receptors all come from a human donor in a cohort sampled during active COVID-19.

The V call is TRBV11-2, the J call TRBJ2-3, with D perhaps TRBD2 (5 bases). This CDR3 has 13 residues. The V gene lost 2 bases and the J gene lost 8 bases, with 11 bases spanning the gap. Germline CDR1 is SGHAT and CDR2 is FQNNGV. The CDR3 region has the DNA TGTGCCAGCAGCTTATTGACTACGGGTACGCAGTATTTT. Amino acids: CASSLLTTGTQYF.

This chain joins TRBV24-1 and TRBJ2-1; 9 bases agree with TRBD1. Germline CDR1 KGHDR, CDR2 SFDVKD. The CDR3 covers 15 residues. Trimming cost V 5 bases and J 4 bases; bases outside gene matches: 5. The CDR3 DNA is TGTGCCACCAGTGGCCGGACAGGGGTTTACAATGAGCAGTTCTTC. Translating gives CATSGRTGVYNEQFF.

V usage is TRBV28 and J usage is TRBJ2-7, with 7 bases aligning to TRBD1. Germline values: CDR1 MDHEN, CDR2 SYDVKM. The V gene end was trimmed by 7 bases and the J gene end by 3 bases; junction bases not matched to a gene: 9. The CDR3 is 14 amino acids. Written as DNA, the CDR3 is TGTGCCAGCACCCCGACAGGGAAGAGCTACGAGCAGTACTTC. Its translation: CASTPTGKSYEQYF.

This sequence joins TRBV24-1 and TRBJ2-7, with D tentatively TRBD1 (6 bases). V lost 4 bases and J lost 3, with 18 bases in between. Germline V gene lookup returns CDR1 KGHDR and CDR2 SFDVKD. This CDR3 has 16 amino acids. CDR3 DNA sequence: TGTGCCACCAGTGACCCGACCGACAGGATGGGCTACGAGCAGTACTTC. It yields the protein CATSDPTDRMGYEQYF.

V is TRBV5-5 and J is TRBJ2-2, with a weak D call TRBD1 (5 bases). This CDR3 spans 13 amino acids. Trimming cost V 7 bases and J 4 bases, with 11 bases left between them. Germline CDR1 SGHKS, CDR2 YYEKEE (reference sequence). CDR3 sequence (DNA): TGTGCCAGCCGTGACAGAGCCACCGGGGAGCTGTTTTTT. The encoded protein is CASRDRATGELFF.

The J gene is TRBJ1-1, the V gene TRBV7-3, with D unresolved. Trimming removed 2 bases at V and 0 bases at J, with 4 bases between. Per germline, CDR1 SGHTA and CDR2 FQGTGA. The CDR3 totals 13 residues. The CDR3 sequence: CASSLELNTEAFF. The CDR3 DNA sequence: TGTGCCAGCAGCTTAGAGTTGAACACTGAAGCTTTCTTT.

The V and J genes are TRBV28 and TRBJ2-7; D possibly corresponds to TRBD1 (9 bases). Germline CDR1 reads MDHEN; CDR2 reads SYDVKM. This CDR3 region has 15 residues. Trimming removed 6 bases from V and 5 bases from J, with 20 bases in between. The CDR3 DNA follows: TGTGCCAGCAGCTCGGGGGGGACAGGGCTGGACGAGCAGTACTTC. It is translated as CASSSGGTGLDEQYF.

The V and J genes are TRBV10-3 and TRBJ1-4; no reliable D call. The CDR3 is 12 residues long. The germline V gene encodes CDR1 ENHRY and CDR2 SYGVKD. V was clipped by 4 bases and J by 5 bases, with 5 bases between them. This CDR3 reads CAISGQNEKLFF. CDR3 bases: TGTGCCATCAGTGGGCAGAATGAAAAACTGTTTTTT.

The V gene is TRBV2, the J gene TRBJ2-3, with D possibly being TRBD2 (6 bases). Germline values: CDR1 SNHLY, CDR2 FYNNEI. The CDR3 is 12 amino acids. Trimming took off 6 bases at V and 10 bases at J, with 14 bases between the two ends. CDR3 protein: CASSPLGTSQYF. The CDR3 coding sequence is TGTGCCAGCAGCCCGCTGGGGACTTCGCAGTATTTT.

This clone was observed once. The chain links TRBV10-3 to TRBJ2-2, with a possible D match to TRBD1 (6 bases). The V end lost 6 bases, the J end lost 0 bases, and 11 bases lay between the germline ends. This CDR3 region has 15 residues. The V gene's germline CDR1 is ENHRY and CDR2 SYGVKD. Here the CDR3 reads CAIRGHSANTGELFF. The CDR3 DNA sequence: TGTGCCATCAGGGGACATAGCGCGAACACCGGGGAGCTGTTTTTT.

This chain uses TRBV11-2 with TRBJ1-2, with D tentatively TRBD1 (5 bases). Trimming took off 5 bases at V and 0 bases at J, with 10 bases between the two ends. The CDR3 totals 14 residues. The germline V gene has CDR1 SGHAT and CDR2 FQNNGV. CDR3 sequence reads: CASSPGWANYGYTF. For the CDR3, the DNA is TGTGCCAGCAGCCCAGGGTGGGCTAACTATGGCTACACCTTC. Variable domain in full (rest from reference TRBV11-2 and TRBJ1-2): EAGVAQSPRYKIIEKRQSVAFWCNPISGHATLYWYQQILGQGPKLLIQFQNNGVVDDSQLPKDRFSAERLKGVDSTLKIQPAKLEDSAVYLCASSPGWANYGYTFGSGTRLTVV.

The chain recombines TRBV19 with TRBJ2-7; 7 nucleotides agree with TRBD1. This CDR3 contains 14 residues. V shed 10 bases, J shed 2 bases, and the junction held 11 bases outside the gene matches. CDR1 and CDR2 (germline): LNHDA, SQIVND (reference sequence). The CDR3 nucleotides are TGTGCCACACAATCGGGACAGCTGACCTACGAGCAGTACTTC. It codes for CATQSGQLTYEQYF.

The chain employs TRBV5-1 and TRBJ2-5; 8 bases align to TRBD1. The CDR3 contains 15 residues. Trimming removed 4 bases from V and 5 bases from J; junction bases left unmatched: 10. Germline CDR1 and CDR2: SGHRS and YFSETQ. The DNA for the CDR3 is TGCGCCAGCAGCCCGCCCCAGGGGGCCTGGGAGACCCAGTACTTC. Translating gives CASSPPQGAWETQYF. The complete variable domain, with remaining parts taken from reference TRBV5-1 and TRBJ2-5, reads KAGVTQTPRYLIKTRGQQVTLSCSPISGHRSVSWYQQTPGQGLQFLFEYFSETQRNKGNFPGRFSGRQFSNSRSEMNVSTLELGDSALYLCASSPPQGAWETQYFGPGTRLLVL.

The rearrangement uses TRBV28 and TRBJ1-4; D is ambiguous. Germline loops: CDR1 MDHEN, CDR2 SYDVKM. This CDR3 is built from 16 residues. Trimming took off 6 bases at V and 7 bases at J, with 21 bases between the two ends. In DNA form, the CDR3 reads TGTGCCAGCAGCCCCGGGATCCTACTGGGTGGTGAAAAACTGTTTTTT. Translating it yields CASSPGILLGGEKLFF.